The 25 T cell receptor beta chains below come from one sample, sequenced in a study of beta chain features in type 1 diabetes. Reverse transcription of all isolated RNA meant that expressed TCRB transcripts were sequenced. The protocol was immunoSEQ multiplex PCR, while the TCRdb copy is restricted to in-frame clones and leaves out a portion. The sample carries about 360,000 clones, roughly 12% recorded once. Sequencing was done on a sample of naive CD4+ T cells from blood. These TCRs come from a man aged 18 to 29 in good health.

This clone was found a few times. The rearrangement uses TRBV19 and TRBJ2-1, with 9 bases lining up with TRBD2. CDR1 and CDR2 (germline): LNHDA, SQIVND (reference sequence). The CDR3 sequence is 17 residues long. V shed 4 bases and J 7 bases; nucleotides not matched to a gene: 14. The DNA for the CDR3 is TGTGCCAGTAGTACCCTCTTCATCGCGGGAGGGTTAAATGAGCAGTTCTTC. Residues: CASSTLFIAGGLNEQFF.

The chain carries TRBV28 and TRBJ1-1, with 7 bases aligning to TRBD1. Losses at the gene ends were 8 bases for V and 1 base for J; bases not matched to a gene: 10. Germline V gene sequence: CDR1 MDHEN, CDR2 SYDVKM. This CDR3 has 15 residues. In nucleotides, the CDR3 is TGTGCCAGCCTGTCAGGGGGGTCGGAGAACACTGAAGCTTTCTTT. Its translation: CASLSGGSENTEAFF.

V gene TRBV18 combines with J gene TRBJ2-7; TRBD2 matches 7 bases. J was trimmed by 1 base and V by 2 bases; bases with no gene match: 8. CDR1 is KGHSH, CDR2 LQKENI, per germline. This CDR3 is built from 16 residues. CDR3 region: CASSPVYGRSSYEQYF. In DNA form, the CDR3 reads TGTGCCAGCTCACCAGTTTACGGGAGGAGTTCCTACGAGCAGTACTTC.

This clone was observed a handful of times. The J gene is TRBJ1-1, the V gene TRBV4-1, with D unresolved. Germline V lookup: CDR1 MGHRA, CDR2 YSYEKL. The germline V and J ends were trimmed by 3 bases and 4 bases, with 18 bases remaining between them. This CDR3 has 16 amino acids. The CDR3 nucleotides are TGCGCCAGCAGCCACGGCGGTGGGCCGGAGGGCACTGAAGCTTTCTTT. Its translation is CASSHGGGPEGTEAFF.

The rearrangement uses TRBV7-2 and TRBJ2-1, with D tentatively TRBD2 (6 bases). CDR3 size: 15 residues. Germline CDR1 SGHTA, CDR2 FQGNSA. V lost 7 bases and J lost 3, with 16 bases in between. The CDR3 sequence is CASISRLGVYNEQFF. In DNA form, the CDR3 reads TGTGCCAGCATTTCCAGACTAGGGGTCTACAATGAGCAGTTCTTC.

There are a few counts of this clone. The rearrangement joins TRBV18 to TRBJ2-2; D uncertain. Germline-derived CDR1 and CDR2 are KGHSH and LQKENI. The length of the CDR3 is 14 residues. Trimming stripped 3 bases from V and 4 bases from J, with 9 bases between. The DNA for the CDR3 is TGTGCCAGCTCACCGCAACATACCACCGGGGAGCTGTTTTTT. It yields the protein CASSPQHTTGELFF.

Points on this clone: Other DNA sequences within the sample encode an identical CDR3. V usage is TRBV7-9 and J usage is TRBJ1-5; D uncertain. The germline gives CDR1 SEHNR, CDR2 FQNEAQ (reference sequence). CDR3 length: 13 amino acids. The V and J ends lost 3 bases and 4 bases respectively, with 7 bases between them. DNA of the CDR3: TGTGCCAGCAGCTTCGGAGGGAATCAGCCCCAGCATTTT. It yields the protein CASSFGGNQPQHF.

The CDR3 sequence: CSVGHMNTEAFF. CDR3 bases: TGCAGCGTGGGACATATGAACACTGAAGCTTTCTTT. This chain joins TRBV29-1 and TRBJ1-1, with D maybe TRBD1 (6 bases). This CDR3 region has 12 residues. V lost 6 bases, J lost 0 bases, and 8 bases lay in between. Germline V CDR1 and CDR2: SQVTM, ANQGSEA.

The rearrangement joins TRBV7-9 to TRBJ2-7; unclear D gene. V lost 5 bases to trimming and J lost 0 bases, with 11 bases between them. There are 14 residues in the CDR3. Germline CDR1 is SEHNR and CDR2 is FQNEAQ (reference sequence). The CDR3 sequence: CASSATRSSYEQYF. CDR3 DNA sequence: TGTGCCAGCAGCGCCACACGAAGCTCCTACGAGCAGTACTTC.

This clone has a handful of counts. The gene calls are TRBV5-6 and TRBJ2-7, with D unresolved. Germline loops: CDR1 SGHDT, CDR2 YYEEEE. CDR3 length: 16 amino acids. V was cut by 0 bases and J by 0 bases, with 13 bases left in between. CDR3 region: CASSLVRRSGSYEQYF. The CDR3 nucleotides are TGTGCCAGCAGCTTGGTTCGGCGGTCTGGCTCCTACGAGCAGTACTTC.

This clone has more than one count but fewer than ten. This chain joins TRBV19 and TRBJ2-1, with 14 bases lining up with TRBD2. Germline CDR1 reads LNHDA; CDR2 reads SQIVND (reference sequence). The CDR3 runs 16 residues. The trim removed 6 bases at V and 8 bases at J, leaving 9 bases unmatched. CDR3: CASRRLAGGPVYEQFF. In nucleotides, the CDR3 is TGTGCCAGTAGGAGACTAGCGGGAGGGCCTGTCTATGAGCAGTTCTTC.

The rearrangement joins TRBV29-1 to TRBJ1-2, with 7 bases aligning to TRBD1. Trimming cost V 1 base and J 8 bases; bases outside gene matches: 10. Germline V lookup: CDR1 SQVTM, CDR2 ANQGSEA. The CDR3 extends over 14 amino acids. The CDR3 DNA reads as TGCAGCGTTGAAGTCGCGACAGGGTCTACGGGCTACACCTTC. Amino acids: CSVEVATGSTGYTF.

This clone was counted between two and nine times. The chain joins TRBV11-2 to TRBJ2-3; D perhaps matches TRBD1 (5 bases). The CDR3 spans 16 residues. Germline V gene sequence: CDR1 SGHAT, CDR2 FQNNGV. V shed 4 bases and J shed 1 base, with 15 bases lying between them. The CDR3 DNA follows: TGTGCCAGCAGCTCTAGACAGTCTAGGGGCACAGATACGCAGTATTTT. This codes for CASSSRQSRGTDTQYF.

This clone appeared a few times. This CDR3 is CASSLVLAGAPREETQYF. The DNA of the CDR3 is TGTGCCAGCAGCTTGGTTTTAGCGGGGGCACCGCGGGAAGAGACCCAGTACTTC. The chain employs TRBV5-6 and TRBJ2-5; TRBD2 agrees at 9 bases. Germline assignment: CDR1 SGHDT and CDR2 YYEEEE. The J segment lost 3 bases and the V segment lost 0 bases, leaving 12 bases of the junction unmatched. CDR3 length: 18 amino acids. Combining the CDR3 with reference TRBV5-6 and TRBJ2-5 gives the whole variable domain DAGVTQSPTHLIKTRGQQVTLRCSPKSGHDTVSWYQQALGQGPQFIFQYYEEEERQRGNFPDRFSGHQFPNYSSELNVNALLLGDSALYLCASSLVLAGAPREETQYFGPGTRLLVL.

This clone was found a few times. V and J are TRBV30 and TRBJ1-5, with D unresolved. This CDR3 comprises 13 residues. The germline V and J ends were trimmed by 2 bases and 2 bases, with 7 bases remaining between them. Germline V gene data show CDR1 as GTSNPN and CDR2 as SVGIG (reference sequence). This chain's CDR3 is CAWSSNGNQPQHF. The CDR3 coding sequence is TGTGCCTGGAGTTCAAATGGCAATCAGCCCCAGCATTTT.

A few counts support this clone. The gene calls are TRBV7-2 and TRBJ2-5; 10 positions match TRBD2. The DNA matches TRBJ2-7 better at its end, which makes the J call doubtful. CDR1 is SGHTA, CDR2 FQGNSA, per germline. This CDR3 has 14 amino acids. CDR3 nucleotides: TGTGCCAGCAGTCGGACTAGCGGTCCTAACGAGCAGTACTTC. Amino acids: CASSRTSGPNEQYF.

The chain combines TRBV5-1 with TRBJ2-5; D unclear. Germline V gene lookup returns CDR1 SGHRS and CDR2 YFSETQ. The CDR3 is 13 residues long. Trimming removed 2 bases at V and 5 bases at J, with 10 bases between. The CDR3 bases are TGCGCCAGCAGCTTTGGCGGTCCGGAGACCCAGTACTTC. This translates into CASSFGGPETQYF.

The gene calls are TRBV7-2 and TRBJ2-7; 12 positions agree with TRBD2. Germline V lookup: CDR1 SGHTA, CDR2 FQGNSA. The CDR3 covers 15 residues. J was trimmed by 7 bases and V by 5 bases; bases with no gene match: 9. The CDR3 DNA reads as TGTGCCAGCAGCCCTACTAGCGGGAGGCGAAGGGAGCAGTACTTC. This codes for CASSPTSGRRREQYF.

This chain joins TRBV18 and TRBJ2-2; no clear D. Between the trimmed V and J ends, which lost 1 base and 1 base, there was a span of 10 bases. Germline CDR1 reads KGHSH; CDR2 reads LQKENI. This CDR3 comprises 16 residues. The CDR3 region has the DNA TGTGCCAGCTCACCACGGGTCCAGGTGAACACCGGGGAGCTGTTTTTT. Translating it yields CASSPRVQVNTGELFF.

The V gene is TRBV7-2, the J gene TRBJ2-3; tentatively, D is TRBD2 (6 bases). This CDR3 is 16 amino acids long. V gave up 1 base and J gave up 7 bases, with 18 bases separating them. Germline CDR1 SGHTA, CDR2 FQGNSA. CDR3 DNA: TGTGCCAGCAGCTTAGGCGGGGATGAGCGGATGCATACGCAGTATTTT. It translates to CASSLGGDERMHTQYF.

The chain joins TRBV4-2 to TRBJ1-5; 10 nucleotides align to TRBD1. The CDR3 has 18 residues. Germline values: CDR1 LGHNA, CDR2 YNFKEQ. Trimming took 1 base from V and 5 from J; bases not matched to a gene: 11. The DNA of the CDR3 is TGTGCCAGCAGCCAAGTTGAGCGGGCGGGACAGGGGTATCAGCCCCAGCATTTT. Its translation is CASSQVERAGQGYQPQHF.

Details on this clone: At one of its ends the junction is not consistent with the germline gene, which may arise from a read error. The V gene is TRBV18, the J gene TRBJ1-1; TRBD1 aligns across 9 bases. The germline V gene encodes CDR1 KGHSH and CDR2 LQKENI. The CDR3 runs to 14 residues. The CDR3 sequence: CASSQGQGNPEAFF. The CDR3 region has the DNA TGTGCCAGCTCACAAGGACAGGGGAACCCTGAAGCTTTCTTT.

This clone has a handful of counts. The chain carries TRBV25-1 and TRBJ1-5; D might be TRBD1 (5 bases). Between the trimmed V and J ends, which lost 7 bases and 2 bases, there was a span of 12 bases. The CDR3 has 14 amino acids. The V gene's germline CDR1 is MGHDK and CDR2 SYGVNS. The CDR3 DNA is TGTGCCAGCACCGACAGTCGGGGCAATCAGCCCCAGCATTTT. It translates to CASTDSRGNQPQHF.

The CDR3 region has the DNA TGTGCCAGCCGACGGGACAATCTTCAGAATGAGCAGTTCTTC. This sequence encodes CASRRDNLQNEQFF. The gene calls are TRBV9 and TRBJ2-1, with a possible D match to TRBD1 (6 bases). The CDR3 spans 14 residues. Looked up from germline, CDR1 is SGDLS and CDR2 is YYNGEE. V lost 7 bases to trimming and J lost 7 bases, with 18 bases between them.

This sequence joins TRBV29-1 and TRBJ2-1; TRBD2 aligns across 11 bases. Germline loops: CDR1 SQVTM, CDR2 ANQGSEA. This CDR3 is 14 amino acids long. The V segment lost 6 bases and the J segment 7 bases; nucleotides outside the gene matches: 8. The CDR3 coding sequence is TGCAGCGTGGTAGCGGGAGGGCCCTCGAATGAGCAGTTCTTC. This sequence encodes CSVVAGGPSNEQFF.